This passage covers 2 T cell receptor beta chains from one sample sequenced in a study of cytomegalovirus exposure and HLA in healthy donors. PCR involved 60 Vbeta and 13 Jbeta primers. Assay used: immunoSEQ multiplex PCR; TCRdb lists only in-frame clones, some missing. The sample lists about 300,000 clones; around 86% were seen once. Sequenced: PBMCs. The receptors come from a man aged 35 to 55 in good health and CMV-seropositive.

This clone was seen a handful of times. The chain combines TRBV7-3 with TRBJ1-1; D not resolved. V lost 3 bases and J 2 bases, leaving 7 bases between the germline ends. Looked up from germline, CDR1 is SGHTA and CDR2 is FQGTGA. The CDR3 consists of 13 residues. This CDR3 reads CASSLAANTEAFF. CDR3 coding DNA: TGTGCCAGCAGCTTGGCGGCTAACACTGAAGCTTTCTTT.

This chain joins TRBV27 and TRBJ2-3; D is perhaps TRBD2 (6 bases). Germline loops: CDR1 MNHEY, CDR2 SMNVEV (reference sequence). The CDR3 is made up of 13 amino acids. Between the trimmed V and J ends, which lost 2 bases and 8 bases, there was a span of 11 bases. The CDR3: CASSLHPSVTQYF. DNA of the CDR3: TGTGCCAGCAGTTTACACCCTAGCGTTACGCAGTATTTT.